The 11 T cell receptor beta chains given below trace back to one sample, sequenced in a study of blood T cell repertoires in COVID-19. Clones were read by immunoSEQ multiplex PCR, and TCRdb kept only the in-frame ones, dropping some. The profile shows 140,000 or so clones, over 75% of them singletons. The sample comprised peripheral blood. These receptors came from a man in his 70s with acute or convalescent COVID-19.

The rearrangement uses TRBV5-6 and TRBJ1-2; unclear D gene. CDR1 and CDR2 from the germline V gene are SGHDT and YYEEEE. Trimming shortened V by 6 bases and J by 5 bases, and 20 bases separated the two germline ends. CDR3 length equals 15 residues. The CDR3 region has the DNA TGTGCCAGCACCGAGCTTACCGGGAGGCCTTATGGCTACACCTTC. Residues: CASTELTGRPYGYTF.

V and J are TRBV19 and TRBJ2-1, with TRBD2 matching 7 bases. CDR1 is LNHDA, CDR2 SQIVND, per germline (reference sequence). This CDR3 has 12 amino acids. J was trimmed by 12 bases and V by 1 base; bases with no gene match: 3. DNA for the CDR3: TGTGCCAGTAGTATAGTCCCGGGAGGGCAGTTCTTC. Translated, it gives CASSIVPGGQFF.

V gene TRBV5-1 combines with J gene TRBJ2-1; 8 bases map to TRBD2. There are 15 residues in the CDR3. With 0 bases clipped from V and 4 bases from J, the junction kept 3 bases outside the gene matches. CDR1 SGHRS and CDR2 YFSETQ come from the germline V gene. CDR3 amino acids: CASSLVASGYNEQFF. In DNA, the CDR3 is TGCGCCAGCAGCTTGGTGGCTAGCGGGTACAATGAGCAGTTCTTC.

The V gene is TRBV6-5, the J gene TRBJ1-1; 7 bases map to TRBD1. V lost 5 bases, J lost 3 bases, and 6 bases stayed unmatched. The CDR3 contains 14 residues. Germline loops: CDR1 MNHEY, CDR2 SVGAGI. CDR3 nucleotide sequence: TGTGCCAGCAGTACGACAGGGTCGGACACTGAAGCTTTCTTT. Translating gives CASSTTGSDTEAFF.

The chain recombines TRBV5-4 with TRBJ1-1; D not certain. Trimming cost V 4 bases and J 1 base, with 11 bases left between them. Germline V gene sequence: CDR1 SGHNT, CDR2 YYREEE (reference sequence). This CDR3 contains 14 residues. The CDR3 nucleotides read TGTGCCAGCAGCCCATCTTGGAGGAACACTGAAGCTTTCTTT. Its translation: CASSPSWRNTEAFF.

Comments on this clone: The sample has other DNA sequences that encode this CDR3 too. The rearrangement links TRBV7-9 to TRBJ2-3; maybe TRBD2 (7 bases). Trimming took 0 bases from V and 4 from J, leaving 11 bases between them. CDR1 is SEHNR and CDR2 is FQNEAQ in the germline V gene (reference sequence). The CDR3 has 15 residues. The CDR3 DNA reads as TGTGCCAGCAGCTTAGCACCCGGGGGGCCAGATACGCAGTATTTT. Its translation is CASSLAPGGPDTQYF.

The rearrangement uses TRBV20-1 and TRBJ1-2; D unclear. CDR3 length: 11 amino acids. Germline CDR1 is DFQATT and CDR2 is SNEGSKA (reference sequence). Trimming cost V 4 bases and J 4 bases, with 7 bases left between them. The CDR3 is CSAKSVYGYTF. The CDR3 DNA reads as TGCAGTGCTAAGTCAGTCTATGGCTACACCTTC.

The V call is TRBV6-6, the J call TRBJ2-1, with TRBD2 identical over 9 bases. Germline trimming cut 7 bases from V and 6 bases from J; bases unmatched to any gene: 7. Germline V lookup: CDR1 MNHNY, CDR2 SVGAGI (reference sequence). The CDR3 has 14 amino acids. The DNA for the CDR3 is TGTGCCAGCACCTATAGCGGGGGATCCAATGAGCAGTTCTTC. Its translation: CASTYSGGSNEQFF.

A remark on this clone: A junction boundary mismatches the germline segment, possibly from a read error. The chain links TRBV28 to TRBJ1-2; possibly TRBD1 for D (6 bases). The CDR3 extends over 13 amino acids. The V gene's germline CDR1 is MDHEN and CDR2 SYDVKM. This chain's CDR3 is CASSSGQLRTVPF. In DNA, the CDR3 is TGTGCCAGCAGTTCTGGACAGTTGCGTACGGTGCCCTTC.

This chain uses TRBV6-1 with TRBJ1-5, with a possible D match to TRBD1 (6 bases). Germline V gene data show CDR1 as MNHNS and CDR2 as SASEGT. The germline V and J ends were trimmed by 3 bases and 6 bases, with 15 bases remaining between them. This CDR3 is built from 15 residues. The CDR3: CASSDQGLKAQPQHF. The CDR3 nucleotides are TGTGCCAGCAGTGACCAGGGGCTAAAAGCTCAGCCCCAGCATTTT.

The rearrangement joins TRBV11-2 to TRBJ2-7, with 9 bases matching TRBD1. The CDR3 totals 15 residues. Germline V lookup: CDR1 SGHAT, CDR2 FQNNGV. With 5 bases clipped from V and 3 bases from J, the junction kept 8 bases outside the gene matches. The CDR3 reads CASSEPDRGVYEQYF. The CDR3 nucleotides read TGTGCCAGCAGCGAACCGGACAGGGGCGTCTACGAGCAGTACTTC.